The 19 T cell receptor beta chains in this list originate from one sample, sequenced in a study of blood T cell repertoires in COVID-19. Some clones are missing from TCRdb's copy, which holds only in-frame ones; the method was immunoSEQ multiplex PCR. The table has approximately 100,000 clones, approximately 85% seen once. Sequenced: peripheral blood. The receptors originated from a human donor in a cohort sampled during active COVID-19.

The CDR3, as DNA: TGTGCCAGCAGCCGAGGGCCGGTAACTGAAGCTTTCTTT. This gives the protein CASSRGPVTEAFF. The chain has TRBV11-2 and TRBJ1-1; D not resolved. CDR1 is SGHAT and CDR2 is FQNNGV in the germline V gene. This CDR3 spans 13 amino acids. Trimming took 5 bases from V and 5 from J, leaving 12 bases between them.

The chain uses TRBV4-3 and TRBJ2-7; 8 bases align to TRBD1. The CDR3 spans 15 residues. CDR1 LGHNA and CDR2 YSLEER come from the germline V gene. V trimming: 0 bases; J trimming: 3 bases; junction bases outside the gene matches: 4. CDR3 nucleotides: TGCGCCAGCAGCCAAGAGACAGGGGTCTTCTACGAGCAGTACTTC. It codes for CASSQETGVFYEQYF.

The CDR3, as DNA: TGTGCCAGCAGTACCGTACCGGGGGGGGAGCAGTACTTC. Translation gives CASSTVPGGEQYF. This rearrangement joins TRBV3-1 (or the pseudogene TRBV3-2) to TRBJ2-7; 8 nucleotides agree with TRBD2. In germline, CDR1 is LGHDT, CDR2 YNNKEL (reference sequence). V was pared by 6 bases and J by 7 bases, with 8 bases of the junction left unmatched. The CDR3 contains 13 residues.

CDR3 DNA: TGTGCCAGCAGTCTCGGGACTAGCGTGATCTACGAGCAGTACTTC. As protein: CASSLGTSVIYEQYF. J is TRBJ2-7 and V is TRBV27, with TRBD2 matching 10 bases. Germline values: CDR1 MNHEY, CDR2 SMNVEV (reference sequence). The CDR3 totals 15 residues. With V trimmed by 5 bases and J by 3 bases, 7 bases remained unmatched.

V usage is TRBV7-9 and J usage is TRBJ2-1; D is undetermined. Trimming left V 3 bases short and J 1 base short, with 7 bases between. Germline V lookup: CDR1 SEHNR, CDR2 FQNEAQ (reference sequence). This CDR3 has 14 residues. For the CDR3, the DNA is TGTGCCAGCAGCTTTTCAGTTTCCTACAATGAGCAGTTCTTC. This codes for CASSFSVSYNEQFF.

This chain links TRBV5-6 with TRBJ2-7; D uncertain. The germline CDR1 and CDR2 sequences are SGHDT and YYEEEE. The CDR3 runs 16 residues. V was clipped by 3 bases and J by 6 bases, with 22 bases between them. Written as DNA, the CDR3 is TGTGCCAGCAGCTCTGCGGTGGCGGCAAGGTTCTCCGAGCAGTACTTC. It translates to CASSSAVAARFSEQYF.

CDR3 protein: CASSAGWGGIHSNQPQHF. CDR3 DNA sequence: TGCGCCAGCAGCGCCGGGTGGGGGGGGATACATAGCAATCAGCCCCAGCATTTT. The chain employs TRBV4-1 and TRBJ1-5; maybe TRBD1 (5 bases). V was cut by 5 bases and J by 0 bases, with 20 bases left in between. The germline V gene has CDR1 MGHRA and CDR2 YSYEKL. This CDR3 spans 18 amino acids.

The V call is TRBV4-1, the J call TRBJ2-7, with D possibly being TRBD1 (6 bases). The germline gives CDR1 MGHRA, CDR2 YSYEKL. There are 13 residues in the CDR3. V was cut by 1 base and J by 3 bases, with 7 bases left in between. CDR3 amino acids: CASSQGTDYEQYF. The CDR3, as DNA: TGCGCCAGCAGCCAAGGGACAGACTACGAGCAGTACTTC.

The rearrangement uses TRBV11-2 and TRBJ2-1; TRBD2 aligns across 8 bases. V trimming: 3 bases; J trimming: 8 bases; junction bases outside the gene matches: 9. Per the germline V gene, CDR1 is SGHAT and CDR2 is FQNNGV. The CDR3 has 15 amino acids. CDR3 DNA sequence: TGTGCCAGCAGCTTCGCAGGGAATAGCGGGGATGAGCAGTTCTTC. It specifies CASSFAGNSGDEQFF.

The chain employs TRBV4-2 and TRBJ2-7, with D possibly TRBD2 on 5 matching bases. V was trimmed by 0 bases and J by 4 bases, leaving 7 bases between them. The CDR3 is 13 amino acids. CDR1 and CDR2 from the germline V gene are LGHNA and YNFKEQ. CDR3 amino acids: CASSQEREYEQYF. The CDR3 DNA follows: TGTGCCAGCAGCCAAGAGAGGGAATACGAGCAGTACTTC.

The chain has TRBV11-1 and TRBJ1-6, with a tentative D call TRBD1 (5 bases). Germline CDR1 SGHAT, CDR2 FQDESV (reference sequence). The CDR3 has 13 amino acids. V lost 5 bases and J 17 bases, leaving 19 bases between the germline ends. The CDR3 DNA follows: TGTGCCAGCAGCCCCGGCAGGGATGAAGTGGTCCACTTT. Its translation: CASSPGRDEVVHF.

CDR3 protein: CASSQDQAGRVKTQYF. For the CDR3, the DNA is TGCGCCAGCAGCCAAGATCAAGCGGGCAGGGTAAAGACCCAGTACTTC. The chain couples TRBV4-1 to TRBJ2-5, with D possibly TRBD2 on 6 matching bases. Germline V gives CDR1 MGHRA, CDR2 YSYEKL. There are 16 residues in the CDR3. Trimming removed 0 bases at V and 6 bases at J, with 17 bases between.

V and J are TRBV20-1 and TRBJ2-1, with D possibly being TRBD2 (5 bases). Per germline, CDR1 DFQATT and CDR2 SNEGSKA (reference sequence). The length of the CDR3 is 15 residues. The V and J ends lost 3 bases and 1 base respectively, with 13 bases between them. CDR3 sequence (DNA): TGCAGTGCTAGTCGTCTAGCCGCTTCCTACAATGAGCAGTTCTTC. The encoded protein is CSASRLAASYNEQFF.

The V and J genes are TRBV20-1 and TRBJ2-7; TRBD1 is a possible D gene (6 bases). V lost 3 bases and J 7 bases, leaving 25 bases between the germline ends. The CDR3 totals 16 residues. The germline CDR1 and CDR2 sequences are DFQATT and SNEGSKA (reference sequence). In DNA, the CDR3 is TGCAGTGCTAGTAAGGTACAGGGACGGATCCTAGAAGAGCAGTACTTC. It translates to CSASKVQGRILEEQYF.

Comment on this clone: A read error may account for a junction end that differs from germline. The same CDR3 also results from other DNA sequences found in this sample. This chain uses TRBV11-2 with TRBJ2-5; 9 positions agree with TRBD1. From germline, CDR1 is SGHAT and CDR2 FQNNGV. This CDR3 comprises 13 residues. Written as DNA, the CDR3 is TGCGCCAGCAGCCGGGACAGGGAAGAGACCCAGTACTTC. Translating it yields CASSRDREETQYF.

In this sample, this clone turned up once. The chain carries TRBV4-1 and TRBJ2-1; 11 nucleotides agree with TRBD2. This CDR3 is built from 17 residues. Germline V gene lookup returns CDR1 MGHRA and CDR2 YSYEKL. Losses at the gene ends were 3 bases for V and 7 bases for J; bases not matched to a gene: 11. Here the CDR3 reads CASSQTYSGGAKNEQFF. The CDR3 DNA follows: TGCGCCAGCAGCCAGACCTATAGCGGGGGGGCAAAAAATGAGCAGTTCTTC.

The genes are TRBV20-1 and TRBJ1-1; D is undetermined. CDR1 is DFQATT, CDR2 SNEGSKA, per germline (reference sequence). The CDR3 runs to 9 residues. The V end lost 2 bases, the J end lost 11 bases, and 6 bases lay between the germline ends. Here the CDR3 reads CSARFSAFF. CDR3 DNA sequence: TGCAGTGCTAGATTTTCGGCTTTCTTT.

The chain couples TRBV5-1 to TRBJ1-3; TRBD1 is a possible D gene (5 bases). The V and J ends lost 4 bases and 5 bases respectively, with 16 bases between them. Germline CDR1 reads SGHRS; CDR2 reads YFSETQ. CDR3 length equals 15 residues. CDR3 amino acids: CASSPGAGLRNTIYF. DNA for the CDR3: TGCGCCAGCAGCCCTGGGGCAGGCCTTCGAAACACCATATATTTT.

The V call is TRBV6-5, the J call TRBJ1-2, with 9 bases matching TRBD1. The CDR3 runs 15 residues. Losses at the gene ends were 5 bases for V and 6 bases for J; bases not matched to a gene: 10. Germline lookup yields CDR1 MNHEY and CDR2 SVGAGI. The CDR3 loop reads CASSRRDRAGNGYTF. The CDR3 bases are TGTGCCAGCAGTCGTCGGGACAGGGCAGGAAATGGCTACACCTTC.